What follows are 25 T cell receptor beta chains derived from one specimen sequenced in a study of early T cells in non-severe SARS-CoV-2 infection. Using its own MiXCR run on the 5' RACE reads, TCRdb lists one record per CDR3 protein. The table lists 80,000 to 95,000 distinct CDR3 sequences, about 12% of them singletons. The specimen sequenced was whole blood. The source of these receptors is an adult who was a healthcare worker with PCR-confirmed SARS-CoV-2 infection or an uninfected control (not recorded which).

This clonotype came up a few times. The chain uses TRBV4-3 and TRBJ1-2; D not resolved. Germline values: CDR1 LGHNA, CDR2 YSLEER. The CDR3 is 14 residues long. V lost 5 bases, J lost 3 bases, and 13 bases lay in between. This CDR3 reads CASSERWRDYGYTF. DNA for the CDR3: TGCGCCAGCAGCGAAAGGTGGAGAGACTATGGCTACACCTTC.

This clonotype was seen a few times. This chain connects TRBV7-2 to TRBJ1-4; D unresolved. V shed 1 base and J shed 8 bases, with 17 bases lying between them. The germline V gene has CDR1 SGHTA and CDR2 FQGNSA. The CDR3 contains 16 residues. The CDR3 loop is CASSLVYTIDSEKLFF. CDR3 nucleotide sequence: TGTGCCAGCAGCTTAGTATACACAATCGATTCCGAAAAACTGTTTTTT.

This chain connects TRBV6-6 to TRBJ2-2; either TRBD1 or TRBD2 may fit D (6 bases each). Trimming pared 0 bases from V and 4 bases from J, leaving 15 bases between. The CDR3 totals 17 residues. Germline assignment: CDR1 MNHNY and CDR2 SVGAGI (reference sequence). CDR3 sequence: CASSYSKGGVSTGELFF. The DNA of the CDR3 is TGTGCCAGCAGTTACTCGAAGGGGGGAGTGAGCACCGGGGAGCTGTTTTTT.

This clonotype was counted at least ten times. The chain recombines TRBV7-9 with TRBJ2-1, with D perhaps TRBD1 or TRBD2 (6 bases each). This CDR3 is 16 amino acids long. Germline V gives CDR1 SEHNR, CDR2 FQNEAQ (reference sequence). V was clipped by 4 bases and J by 7 bases, with 20 bases between them. The DNA of the CDR3 is TGTGCCAGCAGCTCGTGGCGGGACAACTCTGGGAATGAGCAGTTCTTC. Its translation: CASSSWRDNSGNEQFF.

At least ten counts were recorded for this clonotype. The V gene is TRBV11-2, the J gene TRBJ2-2; 10 bases are a match to TRBD2. The V gene's germline CDR1 is SGHAT and CDR2 FQNNGV. With V trimmed by 5 bases and J by 3 bases, 3 bases remained unmatched. The CDR3 length is 15 residues. CDR3 loop: CASSRTSGYTGELFF. The CDR3 nucleotides are TGTGCCAGCAGCCGGACTAGCGGTTACACCGGGGAGCTGTTTTTT.

This chain links TRBV6-5 with TRBJ2-3; a weak D match, TRBD1 (5 bases). Trimming took 3 bases from V and 5 from J, leaving 12 bases between them. This CDR3 spans 14 amino acids. Germline V gene lookup returns CDR1 MNHEY and CDR2 SVGAGI. The CDR3 here is CASSYWGLRDTQYF. The CDR3 DNA is TGTGCCAGCAGTTATTGGGGCCTCAGAGATACGCAGTATTTT.

This sequence joins TRBV20-1 and TRBJ1-4, with unresolved D. This CDR3 has 14 residues. From germline, CDR1 is DFQATT and CDR2 SNEGSKA (reference sequence). V was trimmed by 4 bases and J by 3 bases, leaving 12 bases between them. The DNA of the CDR3 is TGCAGTGCTAATCCCACCGGTGCTAATGAAAAACTGTTTTTT. Its protein is CSANPTGANEKLFF.

This sequence joins TRBV7-2 and TRBJ1-1, with D possibly being TRBD1 (5 bases). CDR3 length: 14 amino acids. The V end lost 6 bases, the J end lost 2 bases, and 13 bases lay between the germline ends. The germline V gene has CDR1 SGHTA and CDR2 FQGNSA. The CDR3 DNA reads as TGTGCCAGCAGGGGACCGGGGATAAACACTGAAGCTTTCTTT. This gives the protein CASRGPGINTEAFF.

The CDR3 protein is CASSQDLRVKPYTEAFF. The CDR3, as DNA: TGTGCCAGCAGCCAAGATTTAAGGGTCAAACCATACACTGAAGCTTTCTTT. The genes are TRBV4-2 and TRBJ1-1; D remains unclear. Germline loops: CDR1 LGHNA, CDR2 YNFKEQ. V lost 0 bases and J lost 3, with 17 bases in between. The CDR3 runs 17 residues.

This clonotype has a handful of counts. This sequence joins TRBV7-9 and TRBJ2-2; unclear D gene. Per germline, CDR1 SEHNR and CDR2 FQNEAQ (reference sequence). The CDR3 is made up of 14 amino acids. Trimming pared 3 bases from V and 7 bases from J, leaving 12 bases between. DNA of the CDR3: TGTGCCAGCAGCTTGCCGAACCCTGACGGGGAGCTGTTTTTT. Its translation: CASSLPNPDGELFF.

The chain is built from TRBV6-6 and TRBJ2-7; 9 bases line up with TRBD2. V lost 7 bases and J lost 6; bases outside the gene matches: 10. CDR3 size: 14 residues. The germline V gene encodes CDR1 MNHNY and CDR2 SVGAGI (reference sequence). CDR3 in amino acids: CASNLKGTSSEQYF. The CDR3 coding sequence is TGTGCCAGCAACCTCAAAGGGACTAGCTCCGAGCAGTACTTC.

This clonotype has a handful of counts. The rearrangement joins TRBV5-4 to TRBJ2-2; D remains unclear. CDR1 and CDR2 from the germline V gene are SGHNT and YYREEE (reference sequence). V lost 0 bases, J lost 0 bases, and 9 bases lay in between. The CDR3 totals 16 residues. In nucleotides, the CDR3 is TGTGCCAGCAGCTTGGTGGGCGGTTCGAACACCGGGGAGCTGTTTTTT. This codes for CASSLVGGSNTGELFF.

This chain uses TRBV13 with TRBJ2-7, with 13 bases matching TRBD2. The CDR3 loop spans 19 amino acids. J was trimmed by 7 bases and V by 4 bases; bases with no gene match: 19. Germline V gene sequence: CDR1 PRHDT, CDR2 FYEKMQ (reference sequence). CDR3 amino acids: CASSSLGLAGVKAGGEQYF. Written as DNA, the CDR3 is TGTGCCAGCAGCTCACTAGGACTAGCGGGAGTGAAGGCCGGGGGGGAGCAGTACTTC.

The V call is TRBV30, the J call TRBJ2-1; 9 bases fit TRBD1. From germline, CDR1 is GTSNPN and CDR2 SVGIG (reference sequence). This CDR3 spans 14 amino acids. V was pared by 4 bases and J by 7 bases, with 8 bases of the junction left unmatched. CDR3 protein: CAWTIQGAGNEQFF. CDR3 bases: TGTGCCTGGACCATACAGGGGGCGGGAAATGAGCAGTTCTTC. Looking up the rest from reference TRBV30 and TRBJ2-1 gives the full variable domain: SQTIHQWPATLVQPVGSPLSLECTVEGTSNPNLYWYRQAAGRGLQLLFYSVGIGQISSEVPQNLSASRPQDRQFILSSKKLLLSDSGFYLCAWTIQGAGNEQFFGPGTRLTVL.

A word on this clonotype: Lacking the conserved final phenylalanine or tryptophan, this CDR3 likely reflects a read error. Because the CDR3's place on the DNA is in doubt, the DNA is left out and the CDR3 is given as listed by TCRdb. The genes are TRBV29-1 and TRBJ2-3; TRBD2, the table's D call, lacks a check against the DNA. CDR1 and CDR2 (germline): SQVTM, ANQGSEA. The CDR3 is 11 residues long, counting both termini. The CDR3 loop is CSVESGTSGTA.

This clonotype has just a few counts. The gene calls are TRBV7-3 and TRBJ2-1, with 8 bases identical to TRBD2. J was trimmed by 6 bases and V by 3 bases; bases with no gene match: 13. The germline gives CDR1 SGHTA, CDR2 FQGTGA. The CDR3 is made up of 17 amino acids. This chain's CDR3 is CASSFLPGSGSVNEQFF. The CDR3 DNA sequence: TGTGCCAGCAGCTTCCTTCCGGGGAGCGGGAGTGTCAATGAGCAGTTCTTC.

This clonotype was picked up a small number of times. The gene calls are TRBV5-1 and TRBJ2-3, with 7 bases that match TRBD1. CDR1 SGHRS and CDR2 YFSETQ come from the germline V gene. The J segment lost 8 bases and the V segment lost 0 bases, leaving 6 bases of the junction unmatched. CDR3 length: 14 amino acids. The CDR3 loop reads CASSLGQGVGTQYF. Written as DNA, the CDR3 is TGCGCCAGCAGCTTGGGACAGGGCGTAGGTACGCAGTATTTT.

Ten or more counts support this clonotype. This chain links TRBV11-2 with TRBJ2-1, with 9 bases that match TRBD1. The CDR3 is made up of 15 amino acids. The germline V gene encodes CDR1 SGHAT and CDR2 FQNNGV. V was pared by 2 bases and J by 6 bases, with 5 bases of the junction left unmatched. The CDR3: CASSLRTGVVNEQFF. CDR3 coding DNA: TGTGCCAGCAGCTTACGGACAGGGGTCGTCAATGAGCAGTTCTTC.

The CDR3 region is CASGLAGSTGELFF. DNA for the CDR3: TGTGCCAGCGGACTAGCGGGGAGCACCGGGGAGCTGTTTTTT. This rearrangement joins TRBV6-2 or TRBV6-3 to TRBJ2-2, with 12 bases fitting TRBD2. Looked up from germline, CDR1 is MNHEY and CDR2 is SVGEGT. The CDR3 runs to 14 residues. J was trimmed by 4 bases and V by 8 bases; bases with no gene match: 2.

In its sample, this clonotype was seen a few times. This chain uses TRBV20-1 with TRBJ2-3, with 8 nucleotides matching TRBD2. The CDR3 spans 14 residues. CDR1 is DFQATT and CDR2 is SNEGSKA in the germline V gene (reference sequence). J was trimmed by 1 base and V by 3 bases; bases with no gene match: 3. CDR3 coding DNA: TGCAGTGCTAGCACAGCGGGGGGCACAGATACGCAGTATTTT. Its protein product is CSASTAGGTDTQYF.

This clonotype was seen only a few times. The V call is TRBV12-3 or TRBV12-4, the J call TRBJ1-6; perhaps TRBD1 as D (5 bases). Trimming took 5 bases from V and 4 from J, leaving 6 bases between them. This CDR3 is 13 amino acids long. The CDR3 nucleotides read TGTGCCAGCAGTGGGGGTTATAATTCACCCCTCCACTTT. Encoded protein: CASSGGYNSPLHF.

This clonotype was observed at least ten times. The genes are TRBV7-2 and TRBJ1-4, with unresolved D. This CDR3 region has 15 residues. Germline CDR1 is SGHTA and CDR2 is FQGNSA. Between the trimmed V and J ends, which lost 5 bases and 6 bases, there was a span of 16 bases. In nucleotides, the CDR3 is TGTGCCAGCAGCGATACATTTGAGACGCATGAAAAACTGTTTTTT. Translated, it gives CASSDTFETHEKLFF.

This clonotype has at least ten counts. The chain couples TRBV24-1 to TRBJ1-2; D possibly corresponds to TRBD1 (5 bases). Germline V lookup: CDR1 KGHDR, CDR2 SFDVKD. The CDR3 sequence is 19 residues long. V was cut by 9 bases and J by 6 bases, with 34 bases left in between. The CDR3 DNA reads as TGTGCCACCCCCCACCCGGTTTCGTCCCCGTGGGGACGTTTGGATGGCTACACCTTC. Residues: CATPHPVSSPWGRLDGYTF.

The CDR3 loop is CASRPTDIQSYEQYF. The DNA for the CDR3 is TGTGCCAGCAGACCTACAGATATCCAATCCTACGAGCAGTACTTC. The chain combines TRBV11-2 with TRBJ2-7, with unresolved D. The CDR3 contains 15 residues. The germline V gene encodes CDR1 SGHAT and CDR2 FQNNGV. Trimming shortened V by 6 bases and J by 1 base, and 16 bases separated the two germline ends.

V gene TRBV14 combines with J gene TRBJ2-3; 7 bases map to TRBD2. Trimming took 1 base from V and 4 from J; bases not matched to a gene: 8. The germline V gene encodes CDR1 SGHDN and CDR2 FVKESK. This CDR3 has 16 amino acids. The CDR3 nucleotides read TGTGCCAGCAGCCAAGGGTACGCGGGAGCCGCAGATACGCAGTATTTT. As protein: CASSQGYAGAADTQYF.